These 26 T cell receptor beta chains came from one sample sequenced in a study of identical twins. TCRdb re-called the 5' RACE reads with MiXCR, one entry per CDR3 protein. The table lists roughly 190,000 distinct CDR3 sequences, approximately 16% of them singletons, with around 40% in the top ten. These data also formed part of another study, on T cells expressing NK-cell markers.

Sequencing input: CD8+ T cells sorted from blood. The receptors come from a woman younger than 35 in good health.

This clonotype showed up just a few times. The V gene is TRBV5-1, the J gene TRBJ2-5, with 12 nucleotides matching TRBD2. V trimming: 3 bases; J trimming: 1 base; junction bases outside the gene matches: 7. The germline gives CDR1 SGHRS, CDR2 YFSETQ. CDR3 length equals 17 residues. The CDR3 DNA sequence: TGCGCCAGCAGCTCATACGCTAGCGGGGGGGTCCAAGAGACCCAGTACTTC. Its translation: CASSSYASGGVQETQYF.

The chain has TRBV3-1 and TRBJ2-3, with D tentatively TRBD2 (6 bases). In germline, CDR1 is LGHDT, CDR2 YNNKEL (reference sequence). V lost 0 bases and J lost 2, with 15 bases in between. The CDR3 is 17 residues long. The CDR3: CASSQERPSEHTDTQYF. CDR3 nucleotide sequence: TGTGCCAGCAGCCAAGAACGGCCTAGCGAACACACAGATACGCAGTATTTT.

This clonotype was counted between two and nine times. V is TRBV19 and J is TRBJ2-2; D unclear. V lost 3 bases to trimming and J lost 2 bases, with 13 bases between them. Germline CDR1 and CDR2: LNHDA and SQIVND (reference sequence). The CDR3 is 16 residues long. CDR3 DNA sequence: TGTGCCAGTAGTATCGGTAAAGCCGTCAACACCGGGGAGCTGTTTTTT. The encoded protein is CASSIGKAVNTGELFF.

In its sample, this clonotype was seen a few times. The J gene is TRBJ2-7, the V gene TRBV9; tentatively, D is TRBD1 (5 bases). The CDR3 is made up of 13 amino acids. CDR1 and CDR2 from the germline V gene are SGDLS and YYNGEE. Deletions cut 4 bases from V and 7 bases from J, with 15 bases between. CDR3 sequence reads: CASSLWGSTEQYF. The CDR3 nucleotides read TGTGCCAGCAGCCTCTGGGGCTCCACAGAGCAGTACTTC.

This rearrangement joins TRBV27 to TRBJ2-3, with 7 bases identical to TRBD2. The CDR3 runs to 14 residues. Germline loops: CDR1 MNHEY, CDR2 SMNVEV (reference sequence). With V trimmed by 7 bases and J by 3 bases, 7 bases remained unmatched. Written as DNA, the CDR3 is TGTGCCAGCACAATTGGGGGGGGGACAGATACGCAGTATTTT. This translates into CASTIGGGTDTQYF.

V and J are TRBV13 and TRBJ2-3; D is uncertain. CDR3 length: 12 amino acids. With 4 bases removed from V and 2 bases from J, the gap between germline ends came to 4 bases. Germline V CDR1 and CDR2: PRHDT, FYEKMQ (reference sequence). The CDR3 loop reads CASSYYTDTQYF. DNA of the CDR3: TGTGCCAGCAGCTACTACACAGATACGCAGTATTTT. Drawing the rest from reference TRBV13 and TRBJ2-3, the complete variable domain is AAGVIQSPRHLIKEKRETATLKCYPIPRHDTVYWYQQGPGQDPQFLISFYEKMQSDKGSIPDRFSAQQFSDYHSELNMSSLELGDSALYFCASSYYTDTQYFGPGTRLTVL.

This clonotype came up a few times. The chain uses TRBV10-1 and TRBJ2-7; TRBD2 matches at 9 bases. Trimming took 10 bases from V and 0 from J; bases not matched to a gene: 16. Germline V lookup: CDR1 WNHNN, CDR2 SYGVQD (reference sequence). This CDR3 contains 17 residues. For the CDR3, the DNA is TGCGCCAATCCGAGGGGTGGGACTAGCTCCAGCTCCTACGAGCAGTACTTC. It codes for CANPRGGTSSSSYEQYF.

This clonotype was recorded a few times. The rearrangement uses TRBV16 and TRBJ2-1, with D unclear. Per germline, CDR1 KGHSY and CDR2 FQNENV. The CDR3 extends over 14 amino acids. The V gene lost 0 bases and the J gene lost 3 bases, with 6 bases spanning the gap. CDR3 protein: CASSQSIGYNEQFF. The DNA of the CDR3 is TGTGCCAGCAGCCAATCGATCGGCTACAATGAGCAGTTCTTC.

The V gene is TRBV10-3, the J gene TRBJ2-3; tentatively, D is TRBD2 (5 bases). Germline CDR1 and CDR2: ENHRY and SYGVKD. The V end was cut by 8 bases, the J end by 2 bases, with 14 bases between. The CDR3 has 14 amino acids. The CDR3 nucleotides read TGTGCCATCGGAGTCTCCGGGGTCACAGATACGCAGTATTTT. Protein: CAIGVSGVTDTQYF.

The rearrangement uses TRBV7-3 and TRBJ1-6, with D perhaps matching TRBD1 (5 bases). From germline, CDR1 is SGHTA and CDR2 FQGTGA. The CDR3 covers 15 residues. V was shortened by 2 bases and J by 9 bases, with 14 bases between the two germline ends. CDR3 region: CASSLDDTGGSPLHF. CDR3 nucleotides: TGTGCCAGCAGCTTAGACGACACAGGAGGTTCACCCCTCCACTTT.

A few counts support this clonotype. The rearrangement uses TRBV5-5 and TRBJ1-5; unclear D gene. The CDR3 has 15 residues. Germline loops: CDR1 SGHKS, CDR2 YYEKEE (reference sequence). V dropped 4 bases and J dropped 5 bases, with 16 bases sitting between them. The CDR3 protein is CASSPEWASHQPQHF. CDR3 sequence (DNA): TGTGCCAGCAGCCCTGAATGGGCCTCCCATCAGCCCCAGCATTTT.

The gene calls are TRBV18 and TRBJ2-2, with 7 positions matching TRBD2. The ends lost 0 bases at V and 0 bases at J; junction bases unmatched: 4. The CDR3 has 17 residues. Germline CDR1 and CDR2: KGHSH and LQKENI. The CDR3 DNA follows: TGTGCCAGCTCACCACCCAAGCGGGATTCGAACACCGGGGAGCTGTTTTTT. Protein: CASSPPKRDSNTGELFF.

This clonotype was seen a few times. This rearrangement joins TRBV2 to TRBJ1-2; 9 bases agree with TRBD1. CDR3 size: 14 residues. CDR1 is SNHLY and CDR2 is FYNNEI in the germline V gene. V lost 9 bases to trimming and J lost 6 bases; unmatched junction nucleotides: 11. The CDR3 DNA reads TGTGCCAGTAGAGCTAGGGGACAGGGTGATGGCTACACCTTC. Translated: CASRARGQGDGYTF.

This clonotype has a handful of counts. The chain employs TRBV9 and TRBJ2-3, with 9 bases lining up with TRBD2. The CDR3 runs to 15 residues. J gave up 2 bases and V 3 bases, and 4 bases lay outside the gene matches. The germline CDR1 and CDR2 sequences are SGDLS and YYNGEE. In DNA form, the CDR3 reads TGTGCCAGCAGCGCTTGGACTAGCGACACAGATACGCAGTATTTT. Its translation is CASSAWTSDTDTQYF.

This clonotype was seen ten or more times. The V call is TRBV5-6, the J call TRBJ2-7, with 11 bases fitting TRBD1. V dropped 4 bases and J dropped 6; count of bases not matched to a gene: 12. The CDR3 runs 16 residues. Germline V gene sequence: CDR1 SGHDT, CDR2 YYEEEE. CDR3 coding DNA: TGTGCCAGCAGCCTCCCCGGACAGGGGGCAAACAGCGAGCAGTACTTC. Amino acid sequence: CASSLPGQGANSEQYF.

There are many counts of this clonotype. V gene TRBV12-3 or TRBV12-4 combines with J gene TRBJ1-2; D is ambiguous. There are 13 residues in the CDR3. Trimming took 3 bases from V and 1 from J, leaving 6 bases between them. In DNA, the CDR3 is TGTGCCAGCAGTTTCACACTTAACTATGGCTACACCTTC. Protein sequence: CASSFTLNYGYTF.

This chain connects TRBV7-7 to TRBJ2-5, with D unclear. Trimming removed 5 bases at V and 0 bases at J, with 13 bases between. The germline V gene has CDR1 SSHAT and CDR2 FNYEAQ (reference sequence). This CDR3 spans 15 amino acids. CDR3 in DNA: TGTGCCAGCAGCATTAGCAGTGGGTACCAAGAGACCCAGTACTTC. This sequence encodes CASSISSGYQETQYF.

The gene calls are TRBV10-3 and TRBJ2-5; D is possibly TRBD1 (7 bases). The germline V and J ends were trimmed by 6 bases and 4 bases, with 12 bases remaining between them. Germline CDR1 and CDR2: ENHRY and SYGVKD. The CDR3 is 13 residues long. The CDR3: CAIRTGRRETQYF. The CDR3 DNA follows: TGTGCCATCAGGACAGGGAGGAGAGAGACCCAGTACTTC.

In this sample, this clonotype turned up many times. The CDR3 protein is CSVRDGQETQYF. Written as DNA, the CDR3 is TGCAGCGTTCGGGACGGTCAAGAGACCCAGTACTTC. This rearrangement joins TRBV29-1 to TRBJ2-5; either TRBD1 or TRBD2 may fit D (5 bases each). The CDR3 totals 12 residues. With 5 bases removed from V and 2 bases from J, the gap between germline ends came to 9 bases. Germline V gene data show CDR1 as SQVTM and CDR2 as ANQGSEA.

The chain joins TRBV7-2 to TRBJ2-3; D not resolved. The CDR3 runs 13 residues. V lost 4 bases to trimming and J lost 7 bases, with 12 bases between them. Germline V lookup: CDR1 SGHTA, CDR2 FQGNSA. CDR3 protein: CASSSPATNTQYF. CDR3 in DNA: TGTGCCAGCAGCTCCCCAGCCACGAATACGCAGTATTTT.

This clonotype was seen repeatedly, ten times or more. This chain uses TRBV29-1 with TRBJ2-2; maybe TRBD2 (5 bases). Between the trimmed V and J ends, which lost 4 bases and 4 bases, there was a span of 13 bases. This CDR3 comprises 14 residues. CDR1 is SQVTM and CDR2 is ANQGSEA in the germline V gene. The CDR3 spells CSVVRREGTGELFF. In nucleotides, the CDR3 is TGCAGCGTTGTGAGGCGAGAGGGCACCGGGGAGCTGTTTTTT.

DNA of the CDR3: TGTGCCAGCAGCTCCTTGGGTGGGGCAGGGGACCAGTACTTC. This sequence encodes CASSSLGGAGDQYF. This sequence joins TRBV7-2 and TRBJ2-5, with D possibly being TRBD1 (6 bases). This CDR3 is 14 amino acids long. Germline CDR1 and CDR2: SGHTA and FQGNSA. Trimming removed 4 bases from V and 10 bases from J, with 19 bases in between.

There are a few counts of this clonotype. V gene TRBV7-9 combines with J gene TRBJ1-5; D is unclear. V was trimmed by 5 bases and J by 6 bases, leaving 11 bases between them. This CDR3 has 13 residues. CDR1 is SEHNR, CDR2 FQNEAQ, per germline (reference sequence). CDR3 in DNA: TGTGCCAGCAGCCAAGGCCTTTTTCAGCCCCAGCATTTT. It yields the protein CASSQGLFQPQHF.

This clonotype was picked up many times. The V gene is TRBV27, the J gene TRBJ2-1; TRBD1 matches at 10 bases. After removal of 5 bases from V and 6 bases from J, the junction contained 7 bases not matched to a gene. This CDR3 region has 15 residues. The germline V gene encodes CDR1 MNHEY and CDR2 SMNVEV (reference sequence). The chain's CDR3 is CASSTGQGGVNEQFF. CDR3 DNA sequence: TGTGCCAGCAGTACCGGACAGGGGGGCGTCAATGAGCAGTTCTTC.

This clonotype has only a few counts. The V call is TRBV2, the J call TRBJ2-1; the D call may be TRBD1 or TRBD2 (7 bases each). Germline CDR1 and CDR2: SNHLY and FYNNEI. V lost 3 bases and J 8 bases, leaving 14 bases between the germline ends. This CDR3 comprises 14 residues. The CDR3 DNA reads TGTGCCAGCAGTGATTCAGGGAGGGGGCATGAGCAGTTCTTC. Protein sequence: CASSDSGRGHEQFF.

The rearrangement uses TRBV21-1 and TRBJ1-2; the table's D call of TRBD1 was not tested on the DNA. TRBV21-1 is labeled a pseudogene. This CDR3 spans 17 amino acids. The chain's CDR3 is CASSKAGQGRRIHGYTF. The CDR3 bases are TGTGCCAGCAGCAAAGCGGGGCAGGGGCGAAGAATCCATGGCTACACCTTC.